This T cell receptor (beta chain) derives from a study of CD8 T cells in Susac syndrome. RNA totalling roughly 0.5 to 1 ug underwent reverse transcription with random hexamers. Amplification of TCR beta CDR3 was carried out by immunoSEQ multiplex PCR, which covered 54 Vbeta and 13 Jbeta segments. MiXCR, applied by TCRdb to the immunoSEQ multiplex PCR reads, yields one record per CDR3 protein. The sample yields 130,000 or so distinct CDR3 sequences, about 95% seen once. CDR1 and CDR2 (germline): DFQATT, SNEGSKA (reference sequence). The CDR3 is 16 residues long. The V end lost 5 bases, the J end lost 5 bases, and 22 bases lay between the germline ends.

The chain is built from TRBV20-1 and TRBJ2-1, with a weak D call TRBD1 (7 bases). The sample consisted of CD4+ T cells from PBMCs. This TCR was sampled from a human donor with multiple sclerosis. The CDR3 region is CSAGGLAKGGHNEQFF. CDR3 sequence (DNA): TGCAGTGCTGGGGGGCTAGCGAAAGGGGGCCACAATGAGCAGTTCTTC.